This T cell receptor (beta chain) was documented in a study of T cell clones after liver transplantation. Looking at the study overall: A pre-transplant mixed lymphocyte reaction with TCRbeta sequencing defined graft-donor-reactive clones followed in post-transplant blood. Patients counted as tolerant after at least one year off all immunosuppression, enzymes not exceeding twice normal. Draws occurred before transplant, before withdrawal, and after complete or failed withdrawal.

CDR1 is MNHNS, CDR2 SASEGT, per germline. V lost 6 bases and J 10 bases, leaving 10 bases between the germline ends. This CDR3 contains 11 residues. Clones were read by immunoSEQ multiplex PCR, and TCRdb kept only the in-frame ones, dropping some. The sample holds more than 65,000 clones, roughly 80% seen once. The source is a human patient who received a liver transplant. A subset of T cells may come from the graft donor. This chain uses TRBV6-1 with TRBJ2-1, with D unclear. The specimen was CD4+ T cells from blood, collected 12 months after liver transplant. The CDR3 protein is CASRVLWEQFF. The CDR3 nucleotides read TGTGCCAGCAGGGTCCTTTGGGAGCAGTTCTTC.